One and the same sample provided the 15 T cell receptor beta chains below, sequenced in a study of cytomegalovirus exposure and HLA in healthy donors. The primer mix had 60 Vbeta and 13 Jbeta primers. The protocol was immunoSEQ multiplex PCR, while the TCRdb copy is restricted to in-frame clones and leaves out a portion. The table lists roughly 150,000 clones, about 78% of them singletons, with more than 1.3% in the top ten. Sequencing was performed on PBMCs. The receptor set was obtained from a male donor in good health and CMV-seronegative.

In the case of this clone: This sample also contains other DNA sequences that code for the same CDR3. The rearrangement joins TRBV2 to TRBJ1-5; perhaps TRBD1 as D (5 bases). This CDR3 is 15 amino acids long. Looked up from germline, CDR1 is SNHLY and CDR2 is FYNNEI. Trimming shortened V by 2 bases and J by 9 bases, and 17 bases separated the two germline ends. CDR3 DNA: TGTGCCAGCAGTGAATATGGGGCGAGCCTGGGGCCCCAGCATTTT. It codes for CASSEYGASLGPQHF. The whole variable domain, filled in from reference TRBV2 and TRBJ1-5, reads EPEVTQTPSHQVTQMGQEVILRCVPISNHLYFYWYRQILGQKVEFLVSFYNNEISEKSEIFDDQFSVERPDGSNFTLKIRSTKLEDSAMYFCASSEYGASLGPQHFGDGTRLSIL.

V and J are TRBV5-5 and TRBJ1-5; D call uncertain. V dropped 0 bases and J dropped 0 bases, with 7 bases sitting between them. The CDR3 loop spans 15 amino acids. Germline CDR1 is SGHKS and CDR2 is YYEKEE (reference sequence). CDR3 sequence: CASSLDSYSNQPQHF. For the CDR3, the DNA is TGTGCCAGCAGCTTGGACAGCTATAGCAATCAGCCCCAGCATTTT.

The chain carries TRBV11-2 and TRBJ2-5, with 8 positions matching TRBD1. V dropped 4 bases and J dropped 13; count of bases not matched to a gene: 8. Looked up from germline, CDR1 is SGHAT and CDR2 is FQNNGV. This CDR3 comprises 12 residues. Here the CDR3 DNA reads TGTGCCAGCAGCTCTAACAGGGGGGCTTCGTACTTC. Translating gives CASSSNRGASYF.

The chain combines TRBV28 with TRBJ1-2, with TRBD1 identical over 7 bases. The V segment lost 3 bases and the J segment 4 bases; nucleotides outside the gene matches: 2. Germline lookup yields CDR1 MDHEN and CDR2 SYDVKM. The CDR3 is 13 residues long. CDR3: CASSFWTGYGYTF. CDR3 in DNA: TGTGCCAGCAGTTTTTGGACAGGCTATGGCTACACCTTC.

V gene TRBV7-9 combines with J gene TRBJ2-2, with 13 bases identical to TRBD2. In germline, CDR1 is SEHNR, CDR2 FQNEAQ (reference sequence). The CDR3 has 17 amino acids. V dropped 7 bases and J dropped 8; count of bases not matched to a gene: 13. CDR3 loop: CASISAGTSGTGGELFF. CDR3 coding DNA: TGTGCCAGCATCAGTGCCGGGACTAGCGGGACTGGTGGGGAGCTGTTTTTT.

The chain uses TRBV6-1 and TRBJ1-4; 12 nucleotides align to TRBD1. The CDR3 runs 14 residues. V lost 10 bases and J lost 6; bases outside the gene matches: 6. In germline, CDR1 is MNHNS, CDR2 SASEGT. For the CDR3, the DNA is TGTGCCATCCGCCGGGACAGGGGGCATGAAAAACTGTTTTTT. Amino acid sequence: CAIRRDRGHEKLFF.

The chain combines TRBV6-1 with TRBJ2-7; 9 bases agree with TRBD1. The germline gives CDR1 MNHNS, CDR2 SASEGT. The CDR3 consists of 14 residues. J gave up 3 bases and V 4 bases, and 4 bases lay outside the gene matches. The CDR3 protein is CASSVPGQGYEQYF. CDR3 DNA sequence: TGTGCCAGCAGTGTCCCGGGACAGGGCTACGAGCAGTACTTC.

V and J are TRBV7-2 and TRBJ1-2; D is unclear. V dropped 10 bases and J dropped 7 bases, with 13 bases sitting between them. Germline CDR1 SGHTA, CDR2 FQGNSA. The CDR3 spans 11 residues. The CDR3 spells CATRSGSGYTF. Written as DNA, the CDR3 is TGTGCCACGAGGTCCGGGTCTGGCTACACCTTC. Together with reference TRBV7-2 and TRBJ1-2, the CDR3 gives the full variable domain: GAGVSQSPSNKVTEKGKDVELRCDPISGHTALYWYRQSLGQGLEFLIYFQGNSAPDKSGLPSDRFSAERTGGSVSTLTIQRTQQEDSAVYLCATRSGSGYTFGSGTRLTVV.

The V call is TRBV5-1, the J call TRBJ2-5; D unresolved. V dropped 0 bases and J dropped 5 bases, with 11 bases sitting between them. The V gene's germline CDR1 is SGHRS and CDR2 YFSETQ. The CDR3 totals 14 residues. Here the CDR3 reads CASSLAQVGETQYF. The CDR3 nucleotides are TGCGCCAGCAGCTTGGCTCAGGTTGGGGAGACCCAGTACTTC.

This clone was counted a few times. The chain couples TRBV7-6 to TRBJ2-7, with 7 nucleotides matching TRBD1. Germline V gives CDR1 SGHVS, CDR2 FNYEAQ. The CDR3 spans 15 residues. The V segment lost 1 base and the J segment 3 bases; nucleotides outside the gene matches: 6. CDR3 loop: CASSLGGQLNYEQYF. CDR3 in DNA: TGTGCCAGCAGCTTAGGGGGACAGCTAAACTACGAGCAGTACTTC.

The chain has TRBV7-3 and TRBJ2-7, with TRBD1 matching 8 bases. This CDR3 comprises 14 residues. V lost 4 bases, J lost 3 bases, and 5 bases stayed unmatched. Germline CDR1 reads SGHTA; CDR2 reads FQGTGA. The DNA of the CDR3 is TGTGCCAGCAGCTATGGGACAGGAGACTACGAGCAGTACTTC. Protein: CASSYGTGDYEQYF.

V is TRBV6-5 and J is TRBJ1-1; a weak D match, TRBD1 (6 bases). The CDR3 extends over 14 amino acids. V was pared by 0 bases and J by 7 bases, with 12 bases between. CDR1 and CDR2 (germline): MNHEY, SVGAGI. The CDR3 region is CASSYSGTLGEAFF. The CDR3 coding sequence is TGTGCCAGCAGTTACTCGGGGACACTAGGTGAAGCTTTCTTT.

The CDR3 loop reads CASSPLDSGEGNTEAFF. CDR3 DNA sequence: TGTGCCAGCTCACCCTTGGACTCCGGGGAAGGGAACACTGAAGCTTTCTTT. The V call is TRBV18, the J call TRBJ1-1, with D unresolved. The CDR3 runs 17 residues. The V and J ends lost 3 bases and 1 base respectively, with 18 bases between them. CDR1 is KGHSH and CDR2 is LQKENI in the germline V gene.

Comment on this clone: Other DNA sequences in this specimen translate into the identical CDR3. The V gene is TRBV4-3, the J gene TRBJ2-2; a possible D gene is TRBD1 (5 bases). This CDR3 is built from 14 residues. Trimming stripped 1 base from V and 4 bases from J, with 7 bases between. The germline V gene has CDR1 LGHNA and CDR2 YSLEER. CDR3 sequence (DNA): TGCGCCAGCAGCCAAGGGCAGGGCACCGGGGAGCTGTTTTTT. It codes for CASSQGQGTGELFF.

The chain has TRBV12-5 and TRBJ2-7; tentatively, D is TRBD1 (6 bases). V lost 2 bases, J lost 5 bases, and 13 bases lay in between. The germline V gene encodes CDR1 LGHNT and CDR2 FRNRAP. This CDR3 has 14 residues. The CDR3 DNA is TGTGCTAGTGGTTTGTACAGGGCAGCCCACGAGCAGTACTTC. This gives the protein CASGLYRAAHEQYF.